This T cell receptor beta chain was documented in a study of blood T cells in healthy people across ages. Turning to this clonotype: The antigen is unknown.

A J-beta primer mix and a sample-barcoded 5' primer were used in a second PCR of about 6 to 12 cycles. One entry per CDR3 protein, called by TCRdb with MiXCR from the 5' RACE reads. The sample includes 1 million to 1.2 million distinct CDR3 sequences, around two fifths seen only once; the top ten take 13%. Study-level results: Both higher diversity and more naive CD4+ cells marked long-lived donors when set against aged donors. A strong correlation between TCR beta diversity and naive T cell percentage was seen. While age rose, TCR beta diversity per million T cells dropped in a roughly linear way.

Sequenced sample: blood. The source of this sequence is a man aged 18-30 years in good health.

CDR3 nucleotides: TGTGCCAGCAGTCCCCGGGCAGGAGTCCACTATGGCTACACCTTC. Protein sequence: CASSPRAGVHYGYTF. The V and J genes are TRBV25-1 and TRBJ1-2; D not resolved. V lost 5 bases, J lost 3 bases, and 16 bases lay in between. Germline V CDR1 and CDR2: MGHDK, SYGVNS. The CDR3 contains 15 residues.